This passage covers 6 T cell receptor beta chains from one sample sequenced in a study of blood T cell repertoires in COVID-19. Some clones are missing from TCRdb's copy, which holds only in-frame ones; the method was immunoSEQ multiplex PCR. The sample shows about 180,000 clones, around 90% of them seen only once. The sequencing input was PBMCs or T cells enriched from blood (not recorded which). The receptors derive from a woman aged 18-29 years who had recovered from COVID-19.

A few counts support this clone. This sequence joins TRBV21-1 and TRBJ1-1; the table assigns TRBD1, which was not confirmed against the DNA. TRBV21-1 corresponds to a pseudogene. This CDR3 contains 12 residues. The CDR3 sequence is CASGQGITEAFF. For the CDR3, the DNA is TGTGCCAGCGGACAGGGTATCACTGAAGCTTTCTTT.

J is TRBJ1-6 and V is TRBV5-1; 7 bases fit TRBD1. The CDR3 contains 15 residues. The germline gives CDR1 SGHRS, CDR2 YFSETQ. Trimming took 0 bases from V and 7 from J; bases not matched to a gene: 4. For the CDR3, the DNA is TGCGCCAGCAGCTTGGCCCGGGACAGAAATTCACCCCTCCACTTT. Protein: CASSLARDRNSPLHF.

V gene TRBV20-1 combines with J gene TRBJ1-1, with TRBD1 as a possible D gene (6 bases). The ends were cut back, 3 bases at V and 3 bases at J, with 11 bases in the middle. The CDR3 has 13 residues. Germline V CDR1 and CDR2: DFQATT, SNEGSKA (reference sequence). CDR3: CSASQGLDTEAFF. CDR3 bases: TGCAGTGCTAGTCAGGGGTTGGACACTGAAGCTTTCTTT.

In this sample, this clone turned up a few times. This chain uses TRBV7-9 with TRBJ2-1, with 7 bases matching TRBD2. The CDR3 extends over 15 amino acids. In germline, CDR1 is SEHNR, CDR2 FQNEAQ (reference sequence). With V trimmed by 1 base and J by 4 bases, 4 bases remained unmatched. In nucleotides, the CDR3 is TGTGCCAGCAGCTTAGGCGGGAGAAAGTACAATGAGCAGTTCTTC. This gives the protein CASSLGGRKYNEQFF.

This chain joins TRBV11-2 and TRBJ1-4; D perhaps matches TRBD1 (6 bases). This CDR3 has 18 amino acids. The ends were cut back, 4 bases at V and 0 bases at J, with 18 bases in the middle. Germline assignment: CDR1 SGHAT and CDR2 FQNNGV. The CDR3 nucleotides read TGTGCCAGCAGCTCCCTCCGGGACACGACTGCAACTAATGAAAAACTGTTTTTT. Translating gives CASSSLRDTTATNEKLFF.

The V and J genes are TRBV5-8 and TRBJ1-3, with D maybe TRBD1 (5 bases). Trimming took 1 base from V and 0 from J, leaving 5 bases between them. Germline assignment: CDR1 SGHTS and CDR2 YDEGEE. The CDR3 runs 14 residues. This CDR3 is CASSLRGSGNTIYF. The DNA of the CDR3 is TGTGCCAGCAGCTTGAGGGGCTCTGGAAACACCATATATTTT.